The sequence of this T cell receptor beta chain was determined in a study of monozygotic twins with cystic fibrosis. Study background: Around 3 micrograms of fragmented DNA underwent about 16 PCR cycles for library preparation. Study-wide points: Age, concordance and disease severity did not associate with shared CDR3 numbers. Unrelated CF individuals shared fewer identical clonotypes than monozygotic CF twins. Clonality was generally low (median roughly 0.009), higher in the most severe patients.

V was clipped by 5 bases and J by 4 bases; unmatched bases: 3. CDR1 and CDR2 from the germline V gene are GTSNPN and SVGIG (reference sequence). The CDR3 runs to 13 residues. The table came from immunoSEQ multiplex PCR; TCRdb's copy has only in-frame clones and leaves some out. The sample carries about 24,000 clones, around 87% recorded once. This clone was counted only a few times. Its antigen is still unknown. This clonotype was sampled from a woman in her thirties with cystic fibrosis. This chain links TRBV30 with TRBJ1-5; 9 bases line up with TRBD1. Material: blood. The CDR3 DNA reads TGTGCCTGGGAACAGGGGGCGAATCAGCCCCAGCATTTT. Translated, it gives CAWEQGANQPQHF.